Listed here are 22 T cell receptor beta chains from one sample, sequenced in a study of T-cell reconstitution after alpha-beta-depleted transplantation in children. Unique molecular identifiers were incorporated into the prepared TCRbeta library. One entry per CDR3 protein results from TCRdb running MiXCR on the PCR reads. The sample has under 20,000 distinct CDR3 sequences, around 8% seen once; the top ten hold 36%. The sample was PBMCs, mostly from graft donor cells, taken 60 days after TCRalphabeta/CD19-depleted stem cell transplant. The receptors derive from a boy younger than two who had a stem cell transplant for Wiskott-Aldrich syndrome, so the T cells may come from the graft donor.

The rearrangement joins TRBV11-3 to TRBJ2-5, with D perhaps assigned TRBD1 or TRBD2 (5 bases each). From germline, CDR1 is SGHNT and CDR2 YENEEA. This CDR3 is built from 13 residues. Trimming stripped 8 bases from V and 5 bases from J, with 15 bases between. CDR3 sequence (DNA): TGTGCCAGCGGGACCTTTAGTGCGGAGACCCAGTACTTC. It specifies CASGTFSAETQYF.

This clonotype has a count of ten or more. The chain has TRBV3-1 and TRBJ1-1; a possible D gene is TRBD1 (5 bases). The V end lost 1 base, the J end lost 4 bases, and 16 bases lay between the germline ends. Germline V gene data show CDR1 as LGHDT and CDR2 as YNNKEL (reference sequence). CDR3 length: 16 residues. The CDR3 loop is CASSQAAGLAGTEAFF. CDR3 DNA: TGTGCCAGCAGCCAAGCGGCAGGGCTAGCGGGCACTGAAGCTTTCTTT.

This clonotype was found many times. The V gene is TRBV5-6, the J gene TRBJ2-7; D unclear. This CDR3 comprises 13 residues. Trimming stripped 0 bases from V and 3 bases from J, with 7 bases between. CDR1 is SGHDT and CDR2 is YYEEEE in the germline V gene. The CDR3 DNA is TGTGCCAGCAGCTTGGCCAACAGCTACGAGCAGTACTTC. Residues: CASSLANSYEQYF. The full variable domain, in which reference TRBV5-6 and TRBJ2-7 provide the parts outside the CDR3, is DAGVTQSPTHLIKTRGQQVTLRCSPKSGHDTVSWYQQALGQGPQFIFQYYEEEERQRGNFPDRFSGHQFPNYSSELNVNALLLGDSALYLCASSLANSYEQYFGPGTRLTVT.

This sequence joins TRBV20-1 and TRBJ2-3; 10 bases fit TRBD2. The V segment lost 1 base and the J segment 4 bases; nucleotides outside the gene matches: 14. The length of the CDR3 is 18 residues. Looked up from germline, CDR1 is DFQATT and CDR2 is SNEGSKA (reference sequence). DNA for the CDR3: TGCAGTGCTAGAGGGGGGGGGTCAGCGGGAGGGCCGTCAGATACGCAGTATTTT. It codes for CSARGGGSAGGPSDTQYF.

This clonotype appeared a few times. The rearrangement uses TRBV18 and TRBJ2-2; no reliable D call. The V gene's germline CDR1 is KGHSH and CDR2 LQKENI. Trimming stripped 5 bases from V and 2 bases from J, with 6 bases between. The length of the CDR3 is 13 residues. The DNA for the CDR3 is TGTGCCAGCTCAGGGGATAACACCGGGGAGCTGTTTTTT. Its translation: CASSGDNTGELFF.

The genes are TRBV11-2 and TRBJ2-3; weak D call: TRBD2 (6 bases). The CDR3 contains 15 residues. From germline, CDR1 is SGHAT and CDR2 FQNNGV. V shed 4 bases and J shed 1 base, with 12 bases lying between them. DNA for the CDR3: TGTGCCAGCAGCTCCCTTAAGCGGGGCACAGATACGCAGTATTTT. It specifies CASSSLKRGTDTQYF.

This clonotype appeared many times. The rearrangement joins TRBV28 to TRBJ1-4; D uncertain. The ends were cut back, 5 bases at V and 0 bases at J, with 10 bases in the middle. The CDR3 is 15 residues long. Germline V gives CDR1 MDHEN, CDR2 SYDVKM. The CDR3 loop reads CASSPFGATNEKLFF. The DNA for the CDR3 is TGTGCCAGCAGTCCCTTTGGAGCAACTAATGAAAAACTGTTTTTT.

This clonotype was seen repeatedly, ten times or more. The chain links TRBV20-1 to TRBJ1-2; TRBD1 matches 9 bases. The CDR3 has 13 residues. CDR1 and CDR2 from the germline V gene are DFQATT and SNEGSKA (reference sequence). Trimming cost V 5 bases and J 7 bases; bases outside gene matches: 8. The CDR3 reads CSAFLTGGAGYTF. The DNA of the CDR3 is TGCAGTGCTTTTCTGACAGGGGGTGCTGGCTACACCTTC.

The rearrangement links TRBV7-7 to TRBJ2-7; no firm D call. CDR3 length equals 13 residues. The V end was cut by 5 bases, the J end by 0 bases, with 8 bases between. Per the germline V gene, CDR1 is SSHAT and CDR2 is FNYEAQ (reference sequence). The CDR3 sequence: CASSPEISYEQYF. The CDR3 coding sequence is TGTGCCAGCAGCCCTGAAATCTCCTACGAGCAGTACTTC. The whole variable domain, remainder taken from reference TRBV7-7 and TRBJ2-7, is GAGVSQSPRYKVTKRGQDVTLRCDPISSHATLYWYQQALGQGPEFLTYFNYEAQPDKSGLPSDRFSAERPEGSISTLTIQRTEQRDSAMYRCASSPEISYEQYFGPGTRLTVT.

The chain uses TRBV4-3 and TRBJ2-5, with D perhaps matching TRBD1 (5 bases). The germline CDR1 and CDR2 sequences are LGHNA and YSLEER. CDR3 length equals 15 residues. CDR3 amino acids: CVDTTGHWIQETQYF. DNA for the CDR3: TGCGTTGATACCACTGGACACTGGATCCAAGAGACCCAGTACTTC.

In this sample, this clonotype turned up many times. CDR3 protein: CASSWAYEQYF. The CDR3 DNA follows: TGTGCCAGCAGCTGGGCCTACGAGCAGTACTTC. The genes are TRBV6-2 or TRBV6-3 and TRBJ2-7; D is uncertain. CDR3 length equals 11 residues. From germline, CDR1 is MNHEY and CDR2 SVGEGT. V lost 6 bases to trimming and J lost 2 bases, with 5 bases between them.

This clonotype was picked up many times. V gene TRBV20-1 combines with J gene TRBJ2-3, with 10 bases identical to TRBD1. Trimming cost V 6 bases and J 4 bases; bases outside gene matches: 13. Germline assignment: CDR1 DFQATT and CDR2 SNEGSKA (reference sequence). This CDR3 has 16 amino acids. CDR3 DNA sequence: TGCAGTGCCCTAGACAGGGGGCTCTCCGGCGCAGATACGCAGTATTTT. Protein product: CSALDRGLSGADTQYF.

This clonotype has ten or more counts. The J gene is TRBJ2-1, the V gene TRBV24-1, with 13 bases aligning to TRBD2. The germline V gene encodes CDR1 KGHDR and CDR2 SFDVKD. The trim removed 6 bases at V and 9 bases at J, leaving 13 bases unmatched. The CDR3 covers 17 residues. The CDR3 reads CATSSNPGTSGIGEQFF. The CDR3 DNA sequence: TGTGCCACCAGTTCAAACCCCGGGACTAGCGGGATCGGTGAGCAGTTCTTC.

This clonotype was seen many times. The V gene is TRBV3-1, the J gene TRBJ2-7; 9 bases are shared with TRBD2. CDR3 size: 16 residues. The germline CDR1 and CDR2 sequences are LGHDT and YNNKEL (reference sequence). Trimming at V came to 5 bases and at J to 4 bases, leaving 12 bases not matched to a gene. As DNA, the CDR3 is TGTGCCAGCAGCGCCGAGGAGGCGGGAGGGGGATACGAGCAGTACTTC. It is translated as CASSAEEAGGGYEQYF.

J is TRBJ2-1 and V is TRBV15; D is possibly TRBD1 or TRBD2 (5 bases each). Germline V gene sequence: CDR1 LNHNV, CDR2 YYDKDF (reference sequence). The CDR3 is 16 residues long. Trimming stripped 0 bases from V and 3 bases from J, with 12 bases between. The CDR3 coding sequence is TGTGCCACCAGCAGAGATCGGGGACGGGACTACAATGAGCAGTTCTTC. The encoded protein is CATSRDRGRDYNEQFF.

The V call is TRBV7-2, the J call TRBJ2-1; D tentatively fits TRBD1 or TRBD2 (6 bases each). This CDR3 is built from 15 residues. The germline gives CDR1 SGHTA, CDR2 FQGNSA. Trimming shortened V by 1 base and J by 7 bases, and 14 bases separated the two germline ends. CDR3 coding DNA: TGTGCCAGCAGCTTAGAGGGGGGCGGATATAATGAGCAGTTCTTC. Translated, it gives CASSLEGGGYNEQFF. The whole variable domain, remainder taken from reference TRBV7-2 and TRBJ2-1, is GAGVSQSPSNKVTEKGKDVELRCDPISGHTALYWYRQSLGQGLEFLIYFQGNSAPDKSGLPSDRFSAERTGGSVSTLTIQRTQQEDSAVYLCASSLEGGGYNEQFFGPGTRLTVL.

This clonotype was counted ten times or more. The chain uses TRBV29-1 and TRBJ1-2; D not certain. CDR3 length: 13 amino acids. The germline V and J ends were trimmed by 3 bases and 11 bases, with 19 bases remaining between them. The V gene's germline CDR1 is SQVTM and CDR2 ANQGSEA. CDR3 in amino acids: CSVDFRSSAGYTF. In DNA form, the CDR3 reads TGCAGCGTTGATTTCAGGTCCTCTGCGGGGTACACCTTC.

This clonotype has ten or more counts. CDR3 nucleotide sequence: TGTGCCAGCAGCTTCCTCATTGGGGCAGATACGCAGTATTTT. Translation: CASSFLIGADTQYF. The chain couples TRBV7-9 to TRBJ2-3, with D uncertain. The CDR3 sequence is 14 residues long. Trimming took 3 bases from V and 4 from J, leaving 11 bases between them. Germline V gene data show CDR1 as SEHNR and CDR2 as FQNEAQ (reference sequence).

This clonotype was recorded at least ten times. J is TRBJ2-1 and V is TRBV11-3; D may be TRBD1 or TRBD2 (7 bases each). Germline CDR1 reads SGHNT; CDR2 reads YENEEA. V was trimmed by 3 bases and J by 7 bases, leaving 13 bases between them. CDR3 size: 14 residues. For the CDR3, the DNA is TGTGCCAGCAGCTTGTACAGGGGAGGGAATGAGCAGTTCTTC. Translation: CASSLYRGGNEQFF.

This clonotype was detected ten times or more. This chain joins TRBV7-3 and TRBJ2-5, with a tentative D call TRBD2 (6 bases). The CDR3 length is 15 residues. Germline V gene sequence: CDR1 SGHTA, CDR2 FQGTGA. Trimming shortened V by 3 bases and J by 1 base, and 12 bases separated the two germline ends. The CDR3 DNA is TGTGCCAGCAGCTTGTACGGGGGTATCCAAGAGACCCAGTACTTC. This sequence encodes CASSLYGGIQETQYF.

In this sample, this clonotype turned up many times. The CDR3 DNA reads as TGTGCCACCAGTGGGGGCCGTGGGGCTCCTAGCACAGATACGCAGTATTTT. Translation: CATSGGRGAPSTDTQYF. J is TRBJ2-3 and V is TRBV24-1; a possible D gene is TRBD1 (5 bases). The CDR3 length is 17 residues. The germline V gene encodes CDR1 KGHDR and CDR2 SFDVKD. The V and J ends lost 5 bases and 0 bases respectively, with 17 bases between them.

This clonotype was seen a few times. CDR3 coding DNA: TGTGCCAGCAGCAGGGAGCGGGATAGGTTCTACAATGAGCAGTTCTTC. This codes for CASSRERDRFYNEQFF. The chain combines TRBV5-5 with TRBJ2-1, with TRBD2 matching over 7 bases. The CDR3 runs to 16 residues. The V gene end was trimmed by 4 bases and the J gene end by 3 bases; junction bases not matched to a gene: 10. CDR1 is SGHKS, CDR2 YYEKEE, per germline (reference sequence). Filled out from reference TRBV5-5 and TRBJ2-1, the complete variable domain reads DAGVTQSPTHLIKTRGQQVTLRCSPISGHKSVSWYQQVLGQGPQFIFQYYEKEERGRGNFPDRFSARQFPNYSSELNVNALLLGDSALYLCASSRERDRFYNEQFFGPGTRLTVL.